The rows below give T cell receptor beta chains drawn from one sample of a study of cytomegalovirus exposure and HLA in healthy donors. Produced via immunoSEQ multiplex PCR; TCRdb's table is partial and in-frame only. The table has 150,000 or so clones, roughly 79% seen once. Sequencing input: PBMCs. The receptor source for this set is a woman younger than 35 in good health and CMV-seropositive. CDR3s include the opening cysteine and the closing phenylalanine or tryptophan. A D gene is named only where the DNA matches it firmly. Rows may omit the clone size; those that give it use once, few, many or a size class.

>.|TRBV6-1|.|TRBJ1-1
CASSARHLLHMNTEAFF
TGTGCCAGCAGTGCCAGACACCTTCTACACATGAACACTGAAGCTTTCTTT
>TRBD1|TRBV5-6|.|TRBJ2-5
CASSPTGVQETQYF
TGTGCCAGCAGCCCTACAGGGGTTCAAGAGACCCAGTACTTC
>TRBD1|TRBV7-9|once|TRBJ2-3
CASSPPGQNTDTQYF
TGTGCCAGCAGCCCACCGGGACAGAACACAGATACGCAGTATTTT
>TRBD1|TRBV18|.|TRBJ1-3
CASSPDNRGPGNTIYF
TGTGCCAGCTCACCGGATAACAGGGGACCTGGAAACACCATATATTTT
>.|TRBV5-5|.|TRBJ1-6
CASSRFGGLNSPLHF
TGTGCCAGCAGCCGTTTCGGGGGGCTTAATTCACCCCTCCACTTT
>.|TRBV28|.|TRBJ2-6
CASSAFGQFSGANVLTF
TGTGCCAGCAGTGCCTTTGGACAGTTCTCTGGGGCCAACGTCCTGACTTTC
>TRBD1|TRBV28|.|TRBJ2-2
CASSGTGYGELFF
TGTGCCAGCAGCGGGACAGGGTACGGGGAGCTGTTTTTT
>.|TRBV4-3|.|TRBJ2-3
CASSQVVFGGSDTQYF
TGCGCCAGCAGCCAAGTGGTATTTGGAGGGTCCGATACGCAGTATTTT
>.|TRBV5-1|.|TRBJ2-2
CASSPLPGESNTGELFF
TGCGCCAGCAGCCCGCTTCCGGGGGAGTCGAACACCGGGGAGCTGTTTTTT
>TRBD2|TRBV5-4|.|TRBJ2-1
CASSGIAGGNNEQFF
TGTGCCAGCAGCGGAATAGCGGGGGGTAACAATGAGCAGTTCTTC
>TRBD2|TRBV6-5|.|TRBJ2-3
CASRDSGGTDTQYF
TGTGCCAGCAGGGATAGCGGGGGCACAGATACGCAGTATTTT
>TRBD2|TRBV28|.|TRBJ2-7
CASSPLAGEFSYEQYF
TGTGCCAGCAGCCCACTAGCGGGAGAATTCTCCTACGAGCAGTACTTC
>TRBD2|TRBV6-1|.|TRBJ2-7
CASSTTGLGPHEQYF
TGTGCCAGCAGTACCACGGGACTAGGACCCCACGAGCAGTACTTC
>TRBD2|TRBV4-3|.|TRBJ2-7
CASSQYTSGGESGYEQYF
TGCGCCAGCAGCCAATATACTAGCGGGGGGGAGAGCGGCTACGAGCAGTACTTC
>TRBD1|TRBV6-4|.|TRBJ2-1
CASSDSTGGYNEQFF
TGTGCCAGCAGTGACTCTACAGGGGGCTACAATGAGCAGTTCTTC
>.|TRBV5-1|.|TRBJ1-3
CASSLGPGGSAGNTIYF
TGCGCCAGCAGCTTGGGGCCCGGAGGGTCGGCTGGAAACACCATATATTTT
>.|TRBV4-1|.|TRBJ1-5
CASSQESTPPGPQHF
TGCGCCAGCAGCCAAGAAAGCACGCCGCCTGGGCCCCAGCATTTT
>TRBD1|TRBV6-6|few|TRBJ1-5
CASRDGQGFGNQPQHF
TGTGCCAGCAGGGACGGACAGGGGTTCGGCAATCAGCCCCAGCATTTT
>.|TRBV5-8|.|TRBJ1-4
CASSWEAGNNEKLFF
TGTGCCAGCAGCTGGGAGGCAGGAAATAATGAAAAACTGTTTTTT
>TRBD2|TRBV6-5|once|TRBJ2-7
CASSHSGEYEQYF
TGTGCCAGCAGTCATAGCGGGGAATACGAGCAGTACTTC
>.|TRBV5-1|.|TRBJ2-7
CASSLAVRTGEQYF
TGCGCCAGCAGCTTGGCCGTCCGTACGGGCGAGCAGTACTTC
>TRBD1|TRBV6-5|once|TRBJ2-5
CASRSTGTGETQYF
TGTGCCAGCAGAAGTACCGGGACAGGAGAGACCCAGTACTTC
>.|TRBV5-8|.|TRBJ1-2
CASSLAAGGAYGYTF
TGTGCCAGCAGCTTGGCCGCGGGGGGGGCCTATGGCTACACCTTC
>.|TRBV27|once|TRBJ1-5
CASSRDRANSNQPQHF
TGTGCCAGCAGCCGCGACAGAGCTAATAGCAATCAGCCCCAGCATTTT
>TRBD1|TRBV15|.|TRBJ1-2
CATSRDRAGTGVGYTF
TGTGCCACCAGCAGAGATCGGGCCGGGACAGGGGTTGGCTACACCTTC
>.|TRBV19|few|TRBJ2-3
CASSIDQDSEAQYF
TGTGCCAGTAGTATAGATCAAGACTCCGAGGCGCAGTATTTT
>TRBD2|TRBV6-4|.|TRBJ2-3
CASSGLAGGFDTQYF
TGTGCCAGCAGTGGACTAGCGGGGGGGTTCGATACGCAGTATTTT
>TRBD1|TRBV7-2|few|TRBJ2-7
CASSSTGGPSYEQYF
TGTGCCAGCAGCTCGACAGGGGGCCCCTCCTACGAGCAGTACTTC
>TRBD1|TRBV7-2|.|TRBJ1-1
CASSPFYDRGNTEAFF
TGTGCCAGCAGCCCCTTCTATGACAGGGGTAACACTGAAGCTTTCTTT
>.|TRBV7-2|.|TRBJ1-2
CASSLDSGPNYGYTF
TGTGCCAGCAGCTTAGATTCAGGGCCTAACTATGGCTACACCTTC
>TRBD1|TRBV5-6|.|TRBJ1-2
CASSFGQGAIYGYTF
TGTGCCAGCAGCTTCGGACAGGGGGCAATTTACGGCTACACCTTC
>TRBD1|TRBV5-4|.|TRBJ2-2
CASSFDRDTGELFF
TGTGCCAGCAGCTTTGACAGGGACACCGGGGAGCTGTTTTTT
>TRBD2|TRBV6-5|once|TRBJ2-3
CASSYGSAGGVDTQYF
TGTGCCAGCAGTTACGGGTCCGCTGGGGGGGTGGATACGCAGTATTTT
>TRBD1|TRBV5-5|.|TRBJ2-3
CASRRGQGTDTQYF
TGTGCCAGCAGGAGGGGACAGGGCACAGATACGCAGTATTTT
>.|TRBV19|.|TRBJ1-6
CASSITTSFGPLHF
TGTGCCAGTAGTATAACAACGTCGTTTGGCCCCCTCCACTTT
>TRBD2|TRBV30|.|TRBJ2-1
CAWGLGAGGLSEQFF
TGTGCCTGGGGATTGGGGGCGGGGGGGCTAAGTGAGCAGTTCTTC
>.|TRBV28|.|TRBJ1-5
CATRAGVRPQHF
TGTGCCACACGCGCGGGAGTAAGGCCCCAGCATTTT
>.|TRBV5-6|.|TRBJ1-2
CASSSGLVNYGYTF
TGTGCCAGCAGCTCCGGGTTGGTCAACTATGGCTACACCTTC
>TRBD1|TRBV5-4|.|TRBJ1-2
CASSLSTGGLSRYTF
TGTGCCAGCAGCTTAAGCACAGGGGGCCTCTCGCGCTACACCTTC
>TRBD2|TRBV9|.|TRBJ2-7
CASSGGERGASEQYF
TGTGCCAGCAGCGGGGGGGAGCGGGGGGCTAGCGAGCAGTACTTC
>.|TRBV21-1|few|TRBJ2-3
CASSKGSSTGTSGGALTRTDTQYF
TGTGCCAGCAGCAAAGGGAGTTCCACCGGGACTAGCGGGGGGGCTCTCACGCGCACAGATACGCAGTATTTT
>.|TRBV27|.|TRBJ2-3
CASSLRGDTQYF
TGTGCCAGCAGTTTACGAGGAGATACGCAGTATTTT
>.|TRBV4-1|.|TRBJ2-7
CASSQVGASGEQYF
TGCGCCAGCAGCCAAGTCGGAGCGTCGGGAGAGCAGTACTTC
>.|TRBV6-4|few|TRBJ2-4
CASSGASGVQYF
TGTGCCAGCAGTGGGGCTTCGGGGGTTCAGTACTTC
>.|TRBV19|.|TRBJ2-7
CASSIFLPGTPYEQYF
TGTGCCAGTAGTATCTTTTTGCCGGGTACCCCCTACGAGCAGTACTTC
>.|TRBV4-1|.|TRBJ1-6
CASSPGGLQTNSPLHF
TGCGCCAGCAGCCCCGGGGGGCTTCAGACCAATTCACCCCTCCACTTT
>TRBD1|TRBV19|.|TRBJ2-1
CASLGGQGNVAGSYNEQFF
TGTGCCAGTCTCGGTGGACAGGGGAATGTGGCGGGGTCCTACAATGAGCAGTTCTTC
>.|TRBV4-2|.|TRBJ1-5
CASSQDWGQTVQPQHF
TGTGCCAGCAGCCAAGATTGGGGGCAAACGGTTCAGCCCCAGCATTTT
>TRBD2|TRBV4-3|.|TRBJ2-5
CASSQTSGAYQETQYF
TGCGCCAGCAGCCAGACTAGCGGGGCGTACCAAGAGACCCAGTACTTC
>.|TRBV6-4|.|TRBJ2-7
CASSGPTPSYEQYF
TGTGCCAGCAGTGGACCGACACCCTCCTACGAGCAGTACTTC
>TRBD1|TRBV30|.|TRBJ2-1
CAWRRYTGGNEQFF
TGTGCCTGGAGGAGGTATACAGGGGGCAATGAGCAGTTCTTC
>.|TRBV11-1|.|TRBJ2-5
CASSGVGGVRQETQYF
TGTGCCAGCAGTGGAGTAGGAGGAGTTAGGCAAGAGACCCAGTACTTC
>TRBD1|TRBV27|.|TRBJ1-2
CASGTNRGQVYYTF
TGTGCCAGCGGTACGAACAGGGGGCAAGTATACTACACCTTC
>.|TRBV6-1|few|TRBJ1-4
CATRQDKEKLFF
TGTGCCACCCGACAGGATAAAGAAAAACTGTTTTTT
>.|TRBV5-8|.|TRBJ1-1
CASSLMGREAFF
TGTGCCAGCAGCTTAATGGGGAGAGAAGCTTTCTTT
>.|TRBV5-6|.|TRBJ2-7
CASSLGALGGGYEQYF
TGTGCCAGCAGCTTGGGGGCGTTAGGGGGTGGATACGAGCAGTACTTC